The present entry profiles one TCR beta chain with its context. The protocol was immunoSEQ multiplex PCR, while the TCRdb copy is restricted to in-frame clones and leaves out a portion. Here the sample spans 700,000 or so clones, around 85% being singletons. The record originates from a study of shared T cell receptors in the human thymus. Germline CDR1 SGHRS, CDR2 YFSETQ. V was pared by 3 bases and J by 0 bases, with 5 bases of the junction left unmatched. The CDR3 is 15 residues long. The same sample was also used in a study of human thymus T cells.

The V call is TRBV5-1, the J call TRBJ1-1, with TRBD1 matching 7 bases. This sequence originates from a girl less than two years old with a congenital heart defect. The sequenced material came from thymocytes. The CDR3 region is CASSYQTGLNTEAFF. CDR3 bases: TGCGCCAGCAGCTACCAGACAGGGTTGAACACTGAAGCTTTCTTT. Together with reference TRBV5-1 and TRBJ1-1, the CDR3 gives the full variable domain: KAGVTQTPRYLIKTRGQQVTLSCSPISGHRSVSWYQQTPGQGLQFLFEYFSETQRNKGNFPGRFSGRQFSNSRSEMNVSTLELGDSALYLCASSYQTGLNTEAFFGQGTRLTVV.